This is a list of T cell receptor beta chains from one sample in a study of T-cell memory formation after mild COVID-19. MiXCR, applied by TCRdb to the 5' RACE reads, yields one record per CDR3 protein. This table has around 200,000 distinct CDR3 sequences, approximately 10% appearing once. Sequencing used PBMCs or a T cell subset sorted from them (not recorded which). All receptors come from a man aged 18 to 35 who had mild COVID-19 (a few samples of this study predate the infection). Cell type and time point are not known. CDR3s include the opening cysteine and the closing phenylalanine or tryptophan. Fields, in order: J gene, V gene, clone size, D gene, CDR3 protein, CDR3 DNA. A D gene is named only where the DNA matches it firmly. Clone size appears in some rows only: once, few, many, or a class for an expanded clone.

TRBJ2-5	TRBV7-2	many	.	CASSLGQRETQYF	TGTGCCAGCAGCTTAGGGCAGCGAGAGACCCAGTACTTC
TRBJ1-1	TRBV5-1	few	TRBD1	CASSPGQGYTEAFF	TGCGCCAGCAGCCCGGGACAGGGCTACACTGAAGCTTTCTTT
TRBJ1-1	TRBV6-5	few	.	CASSGIMNTEAFF	TGTGCCAGCAGCGGGATCATGAACACTGAAGCTTTCTTT
TRBJ2-7	TRBV27	few	.	CASSQRVGEQYF	TGTGCCAGCAGCCAAAGGGTTGGCGAGCAGTACTTC
TRBJ2-7	TRBV18	few	.	CASSPPHSYEQYF	TGTGCCAGCTCACCACCCCACTCCTACGAGCAGTACTTC
TRBJ2-3	TRBV7-6	.	.	CASSPAGMIADTQYF	TGTGCCAGCAGCCCGGCGGGGATGATAGCAGATACGCAGTATTTT
TRBJ2-5	TRBV30	.	.	CAWTIRGETQYF	TGTGCCTGGACTATCCGTGGAGAGACCCAGTACTTC
TRBJ2-1	TRBV5-5	.	.	CASSWTDEQFF	TGTGCCAGCAGCTGGACCGATGAGCAGTTCTTC
TRBJ2-6	TRBV20-1	.	.	CSAAFGANVLTF	TGCAGTGCCGCTTTTGGGGCCAACGTCCTGACTTTC
TRBJ2-3	TRBV5-1	few	.	CASSLEVRTDTQYF	TGCGCCAGCAGCTTGGAAGTCCGCACAGATACGCAGTATTTT
TRBJ2-2	TRBV7-2	few	.	CASSLAWGAAYTGELFF	TGTGCCAGCAGCTTAGCTTGGGGGGCAGCGTACACCGGGGAGCTGTTTTTT
TRBJ2-2	TRBV7-2	.	TRBD1	CASRIKRTGGFTFF	TGTGCCAGCAGAATCAAACGGACAGGGGGCTTTACGTTTTTT
TRBJ1-1	TRBV18	few	.	CASSLRDGTEAFF	TGTGCCAGCTCCTTAAGGGATGGGACTGAAGCTTTCTTT
TRBJ2-1	TRBV24-1	many	.	CATSDSAHLHNEQFF	TGTGCCACCAGTGATTCGGCCCACCTTCACAATGAGCAGTTCTTC
TRBJ2-6	TRBV7-6	few	TRBD1	CASSWGQGAGANVLTF	TGTGCCAGCAGCTGGGGACAGGGGGCTGGGGCCAACGTCCTGACTTTC
TRBJ2-1	TRBV29-1	many	.	CSVHRAPSSYNEQFF	TGCAGCGTCCACAGGGCCCCGAGCTCCTACAATGAGCAGTTCTTC
TRBJ1-2	TRBV10-3	.	TRBD1	CASHETGNSYGYTF	TGTGCCAGCCATGAGACAGGGAATAGCTATGGCTACACCTTC
TRBJ2-1	TRBV5-1	few	TRBD2	CASSFREASEQFF	TGCGCCAGCAGCTTCCGGGAGGCCAGTGAGCAGTTCTTC
TRBJ1-5	TRBV6-2/TRBV6-3	.	.	CASSSQRHWGNQPQHF	TGTGCCAGCAGTTCTCAGCGCCACTGGGGCAATCAGCCCCAGCATTTT
TRBJ1-2	TRBV5-1	few	TRBD1	CASSLGTGGGYTF	TGCGCCAGCAGCTTGGGTACAGGGGGCGGCTACACCTTC
TRBJ1-6	TRBV10-2	.	TRBD1	CASSNRGGSPLHF	TGCGCCAGCAGCAACAGGGGCGGATCACCCCTCCACTTT
TRBJ1-5	TRBV3-1	few	.	CASSQDSMNNQPQHF	TGTGCCAGCAGCCAAGACTCCATGAACAATCAGCCCCAGCATTTT
TRBJ2-3	TRBV20-1	.	.	CSAPGGAKDTQYF	TGCAGTGCCCCAGGGGGGGCGAAGGATACGCAGTATTTT
TRBJ2-5	TRBV5-1	many	.	CASSLGHAQETQYF	TGCGCCAGCAGCCTAGGACATGCCCAAGAGACCCAGTACTTC
TRBJ2-1	TRBV7-6	.	.	CASSVLTRINEQFF	TGTGCCAGCAGCGTCCTAACTAGGATCAATGAGCAGTTCTTC
TRBJ2-3	TRBV7-3	many	TRBD1	CASSLWVSTGSGTDTQYF	TGTGCCAGCAGCTTATGGGTTTCGACAGGGTCGGGCACAGATACGCAGTATTTT
TRBJ1-2	TRBV5-1	few	.	CASSSGHPSPGYTF	TGCGCCAGCAGCTCAGGGCACCCGAGTCCTGGCTACACCTTC
TRBJ2-5	TRBV12-3/TRBV12-4	many	.	CASTTLLETQYF	TGTGCCAGCACAACCCTCCTGGAGACCCAGTACTTC
TRBJ2-3	TRBV4-2	.	.	CASSQDVGAGGTDTQYF	TGTGCCAGCAGCCAAGATGTTGGGGCAGGAGGAACAGATACGCAGTATTTT
TRBJ2-2	TRBV6-6	few	TRBD1	CASSTPDRASTGELFF	TGTGCCAGCAGTACCCCGGACAGGGCAAGCACCGGGGAGCTGTTTTTT
TRBJ2-7	TRBV20-1	.	TRBD1	CSARVTGTGVGEQYF	TGCAGTGCTAGGGTCACCGGGACAGGGGTAGGTGAGCAGTACTTC
TRBJ1-4	TRBV4-3	.	.	CASSQDSDNEKLFF	TGCGCCAGCAGCCAAGACAGCGATAATGAAAAACTGTTTTTT
TRBJ1-5	TRBV6-6	.	TRBD1	CASSGATGVNQPQHF	TGTGCCAGCAGTGGAGCGACAGGGGTGAATCAGCCCCAGCATTTT
TRBJ1-2	TRBV25-1	few	.	CASSQGGRDGYTF	TGTGCCAGCAGTCAAGGGGGGCGGGATGGCTACACCTTC
TRBJ1-5	TRBV27	.	.	CASRRGIDSNQPQHF	TGTGCCAGCAGGCGGGGGATTGATAGCAATCAGCCCCAGCATTTT
TRBJ2-7	TRBV3-1	.	.	CASSQCRSIAYEQYF	TGTGCCAGCAGCCAATGTCGGTCTATTGCCTACGAGCAGTACTTC
TRBJ2-3	TRBV20-1	.	TRBD1	CSAYRGDTQYF	TGCAGTGCGTACAGGGGAGATACGCAGTATTTT
TRBJ2-4	TRBV4-2	.	.	CASSQPGQKLYF	TGTGCCAGCAGCCAACCCGGACAGAAGTTGTACTTC
TRBJ2-3	TRBV7-3	few	TRBD1	CASSLGTGLTDTQYF	TGTGCCAGCAGCTTGGGGACAGGGCTCACAGATACGCAGTATTTT
TRBJ2-1	TRBV7-3	.	TRBD1	CASSLGQGGNEQFF	TGTGCCAGCAGCTTAGGACAGGGAGGCAATGAGCAGTTCTTC
TRBJ2-2	TRBV18	.	TRBD2	CASSPPSGGSTGELFF	TGTGCCAGCTCACCACCCAGCGGGGGATCCACCGGGGAGCTGTTTTTT